The T cell receptor (beta chain) described here comes from a study of shared clonotypes between healthy human individuals (dated by TCRdb to the early 2020s). Study-wide context: A few men and a couple of women, aged 18 to 49 years, made up the cohort. Leukapheresis yielded between about 0.94 and 9.5 billion PBMCs per donor. Blood TCR repertoires of a handful of healthy adults were deeply sequenced to estimate repertoire size and the extent of clonotype sharing between individuals. Libraries were prepared and TCR repertoires were sequenced by different laboratories using diverse techniques, in order to increase sequencing depth and limit assay-specific biases.

Its CDR3 holds 16 amino acids, cysteine through phenylalanine. Just CDR3 DNA is preserved here, 48 bases in frame from base 1. V drops 1 base and J drops 7 bases, leaving 20 bases in between. CDR1 SGDLS and CDR2 YYNGEE were looked up in the germline V gene. The donors were healthy, HIV-negative adults with no recently reported acute infections or vaccinations. All donors were Caucasian adults living in Nashville, Tennessee, USA. For unsorted samples, tens of millions of PBMCs were counted, and genomic DNA was extracted using the QIAamp DNA Blood Mini kit. Blood was collected by leukapheresis, and PBMCs were isolated by Ficoll-Histopaque density gradient centrifugation and then cryopreserved in liquid nitrogen vapor phase. Overall results and qualifications from the work: Sampling was restricted to blood, and TCR repertoires in tissue are likely to differ from TCR repertoires in blood. Because the study included a small number of donors, the genetic and exposure-history diversity represented was limited. Based on pairwise subsampling, the degree of clonotype sharing among donors was expected to be affected by sequencing depth.

TCR CDR3 regions were amplified from genomic DNA by multiplex PCR using the deep immunoSEQ assay. For each cell subset, the extracted genomic DNA was distributed evenly across all wells of several immunoSEQ 96-well plates, and each plate served as one replicate. For unsorted PBMC, approximately 310 ng genomic DNA, equal to tens of thousands of T cell genomes, was loaded into each replicate PCR. Ten immunoSEQ deep assay plates were used to sequence the unsorted PBMC genomic DNA. Purified libraries were quantified with a Qubit 3.0 fluorometer, sized on a Bioanalyzer 2100, and re-quantified with the KAPA Library Quantification kit. Each immunoSEQ 96-well plate was sequenced on its own single-read 150-cycle Illumina NextSeq 550 flow cell. The authors' analysis ran thus. Because the immunoSEQ output held only junctional sequences and lacked quality scores, the filtering could not match the filtering applied to full-length reads. To assign V/J genes and CDR3, sequences were annotated against IMGT germline references using PyIR, a Python wrapper for IgBLAST v1.9. Any read was removed if the V/J assignment was weak (E-value above 1e-6), the CDR3 was missing, or the read contained stop codons, out-of-frame junctions, or ambiguous translated residues. V3J clonotypes were defined as sequences sharing the same inferred V gene, J gene, and CDR3 amino acid sequence. Percentage overlap between repertoires was computed as shared unique clonotypes divided by the size of the smaller repertoire. Three approaches were used to assess repertoire richness: RTK rarefaction, the Chao1 estimator, and Recon v2.1 estimates of unobserved clonotypes. TCRdb provides this immuneACCESS table in a form limited to in-frame rearrangements. Some clones are lacking; in checked studies, under half of them reflect an unresolved V gene, and why the rest are absent is not known. D and trimming were read from the DNA, whereas the V and J calls and clone size are those reported in that table. This sample has about 470,000 clones in its table, and 70% to 80% of those were observed once. The top ten clones comprise roughly 13% of the sample.

On this clone itself: Its antigen is currently not known. Per-base quality was not reported, and no clone a single base away is much larger than it.

The V and J genes are TRBV9 and TRBJ1-1; the D gene cannot be named for sure. The clonotype was recovered from a woman aged 40 to 50 in good health. Some clones in this sample may be carry-over from other donors' samples. Source material: PBMCs. CDR3 loop: CASSVNPGLAGIEAFF. The nucleotides are TGTGCCAGCAGCGTAAACCCTGGTCTAGCGGGGATTGAAGCTTTCTTT.